This TCR beta chain was obtained from a study of blood T cell repertoires in COVID-19. Across the whole study: The United States, Italy and Spain were the sources of the acute and convalescent COVID-19 samples. Nucleic acid was either cDNA or gDNA, and it came from T cells, B-cell-depleted T cells, or PBMCs.

This CDR3 contains 15 residues. Losses at the gene ends were 0 bases for V and 10 bases for J; bases not matched to a gene: 6. Germline V CDR1 and CDR2: SGDLS, YYNGEE. Source study methods: Amplification with reference gene primers provided the estimates of nucleated cell counts. Some clones are missing from TCRdb's copy, which holds only in-frame ones; the method was immunoSEQ multiplex PCR. V, J and clone size are those of that table, while D and trimming were read from the DNA. Counted here are 35,000 to 40,000 clones, 78% occurring once; the ten biggest clones make up approximately 15%. The clonotype was recovered from a man in his 70s with acute or convalescent COVID-19. The sample taken for sequencing was peripheral blood. The J gene is TRBJ2-1, the V gene TRBV9, with 11 bases that match TRBD2. As DNA, the CDR3 is TGTGCCAGCAGCGTAGGGCTAGCGGGAGGCGGCGAGCAGTTCTTC. Residues: CASSVGLAGGGEQFF.